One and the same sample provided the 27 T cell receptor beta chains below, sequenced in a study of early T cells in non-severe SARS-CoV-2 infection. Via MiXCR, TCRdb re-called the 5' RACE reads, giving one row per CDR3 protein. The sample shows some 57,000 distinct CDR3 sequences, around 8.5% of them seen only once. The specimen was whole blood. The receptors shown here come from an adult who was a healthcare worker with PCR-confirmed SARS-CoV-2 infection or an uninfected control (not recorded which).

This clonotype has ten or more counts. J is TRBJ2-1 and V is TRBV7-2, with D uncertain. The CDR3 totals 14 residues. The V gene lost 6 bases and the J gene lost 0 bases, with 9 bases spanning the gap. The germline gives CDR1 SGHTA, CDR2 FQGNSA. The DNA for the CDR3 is TGTGCCAGCAGTCGTGACCCCTCCTACAATGAGCAGTTCTTC. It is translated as CASSRDPSYNEQFF. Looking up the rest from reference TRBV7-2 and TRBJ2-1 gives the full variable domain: GAGVSQSPSNKVTEKGKDVELRCDPISGHTALYWYRQSLGQGLEFLIYFQGNSAPDKSGLPSDRFSAERTGGSVSTLTIQRTQQEDSAVYLCASSRDPSYNEQFFGPGTRLTVL.

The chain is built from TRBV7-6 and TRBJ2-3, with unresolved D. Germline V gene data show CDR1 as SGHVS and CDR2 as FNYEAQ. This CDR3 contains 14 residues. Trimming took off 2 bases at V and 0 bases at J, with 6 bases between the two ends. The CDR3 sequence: CASSLPGSTDTQYF. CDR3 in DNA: TGTGCCAGCAGCTTACCCGGGAGCACAGATACGCAGTATTTT.

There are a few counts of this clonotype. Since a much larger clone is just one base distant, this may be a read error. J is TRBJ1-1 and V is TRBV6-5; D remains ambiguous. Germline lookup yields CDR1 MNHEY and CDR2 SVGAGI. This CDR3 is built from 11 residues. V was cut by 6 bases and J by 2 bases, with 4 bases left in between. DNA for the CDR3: TGTGCCAGCAGGTTCAACACTGAAGCTTTCTTT. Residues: CASRFNTEAFF.

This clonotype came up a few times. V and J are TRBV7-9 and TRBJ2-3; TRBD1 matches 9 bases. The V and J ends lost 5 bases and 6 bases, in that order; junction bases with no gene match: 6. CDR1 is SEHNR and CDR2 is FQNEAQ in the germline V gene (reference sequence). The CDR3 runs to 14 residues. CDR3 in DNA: TGTGCCAGCAGCCCCGGACAGGGGAGGGATACGCAGTATTTT. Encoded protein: CASSPGQGRDTQYF.

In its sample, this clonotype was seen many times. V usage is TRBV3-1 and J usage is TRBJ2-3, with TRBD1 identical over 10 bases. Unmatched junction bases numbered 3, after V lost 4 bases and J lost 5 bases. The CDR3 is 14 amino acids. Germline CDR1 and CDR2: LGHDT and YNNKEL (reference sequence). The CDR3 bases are TGTGCCAGCAGCCCCCGGACAGGGGGAGATACGCAGTATTTT. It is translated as CASSPRTGGDTQYF.

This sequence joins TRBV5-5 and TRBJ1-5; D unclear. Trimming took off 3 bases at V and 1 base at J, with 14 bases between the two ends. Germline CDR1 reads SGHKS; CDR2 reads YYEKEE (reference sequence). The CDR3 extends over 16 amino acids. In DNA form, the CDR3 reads TGTGCCAGCAGCTCGCTTGGCCTTGGGAGCAATCAGCCCCAGCATTTT. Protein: CASSSLGLGSNQPQHF.

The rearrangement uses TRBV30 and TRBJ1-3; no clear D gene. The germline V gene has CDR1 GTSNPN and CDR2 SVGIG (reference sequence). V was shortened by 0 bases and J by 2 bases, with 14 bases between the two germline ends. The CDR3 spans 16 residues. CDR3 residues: CAWSVLGRPPGNTIYF. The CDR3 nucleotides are TGTGCCTGGAGTGTACTGGGCAGGCCCCCTGGAAACACCATATATTTT.

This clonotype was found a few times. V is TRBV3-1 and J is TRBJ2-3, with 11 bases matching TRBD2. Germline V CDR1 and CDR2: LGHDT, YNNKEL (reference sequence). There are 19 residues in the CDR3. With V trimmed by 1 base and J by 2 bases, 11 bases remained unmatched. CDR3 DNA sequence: TGTGCCAGCAGCCAAGGAGCGGCTAGCGGGGGGTACTCCACAGATACGCAGTATTTT. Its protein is CASSQGAASGGYSTDTQYF.

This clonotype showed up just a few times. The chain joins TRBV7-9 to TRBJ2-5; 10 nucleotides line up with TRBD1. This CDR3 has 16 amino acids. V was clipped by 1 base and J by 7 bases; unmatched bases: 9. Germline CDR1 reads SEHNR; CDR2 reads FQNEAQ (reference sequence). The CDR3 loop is CASSLGLPGQGRTQYF. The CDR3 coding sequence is TGTGCCAGCAGCTTAGGCTTGCCGGGACAGGGGAGGACCCAGTACTTC.

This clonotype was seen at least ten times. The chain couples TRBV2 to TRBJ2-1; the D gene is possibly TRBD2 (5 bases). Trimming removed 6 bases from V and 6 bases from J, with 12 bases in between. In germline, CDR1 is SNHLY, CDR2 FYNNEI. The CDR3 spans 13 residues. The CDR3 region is CASRNGLVNEQFF. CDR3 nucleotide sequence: TGTGCCAGCAGGAACGGACTTGTCAATGAGCAGTTCTTC.

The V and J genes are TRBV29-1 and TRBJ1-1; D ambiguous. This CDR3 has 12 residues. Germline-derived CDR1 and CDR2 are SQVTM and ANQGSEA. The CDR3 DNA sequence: TGCGGATACAACTCCGTTAGCACTGAAGCTTTCTTT. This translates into CGYNSVSTEAFF.

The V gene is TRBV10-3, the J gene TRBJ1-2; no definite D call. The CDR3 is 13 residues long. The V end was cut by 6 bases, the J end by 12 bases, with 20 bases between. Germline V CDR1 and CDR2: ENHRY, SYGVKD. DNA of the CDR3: TGTGCCATCAGCGAGAATCTTGGGATTCTCCACACCTTC. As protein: CAISENLGILHTF.

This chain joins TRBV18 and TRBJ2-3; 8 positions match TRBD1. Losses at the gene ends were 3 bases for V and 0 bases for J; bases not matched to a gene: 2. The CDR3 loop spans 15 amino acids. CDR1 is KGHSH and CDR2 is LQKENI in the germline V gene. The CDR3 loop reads CASSPYRGSTDTQYF. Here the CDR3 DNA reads TGTGCCAGCTCACCTTACAGGGGGAGCACAGATACGCAGTATTTT.

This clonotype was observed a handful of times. CDR3 amino acids: CASGPRNTEAFF. The DNA for the CDR3 is TGTGCCAGCGGGCCGAGGAACACTGAAGCTTTCTTT. The V gene is TRBV3-1, the J gene TRBJ1-1; D is ambiguous. From germline, CDR1 is LGHDT and CDR2 YNNKEL (reference sequence). This CDR3 comprises 12 residues. V lost 8 bases to trimming and J lost 1 base, with 8 bases between them.

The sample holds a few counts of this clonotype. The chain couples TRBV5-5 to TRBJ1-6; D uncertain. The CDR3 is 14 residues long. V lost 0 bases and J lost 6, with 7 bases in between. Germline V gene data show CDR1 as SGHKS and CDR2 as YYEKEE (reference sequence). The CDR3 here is CASSLVSPNSPLHF. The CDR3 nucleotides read TGTGCCAGCAGCTTGGTCAGCCCTAATTCACCCCTCCACTTT.

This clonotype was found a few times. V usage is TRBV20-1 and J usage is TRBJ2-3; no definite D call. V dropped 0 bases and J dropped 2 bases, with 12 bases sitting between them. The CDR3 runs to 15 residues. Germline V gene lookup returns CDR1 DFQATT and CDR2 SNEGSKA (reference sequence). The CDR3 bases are TGCAGTGCTAGAGAGTTCGGCTCAATCACAGATACGCAGTATTTT. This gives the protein CSAREFGSITDTQYF.

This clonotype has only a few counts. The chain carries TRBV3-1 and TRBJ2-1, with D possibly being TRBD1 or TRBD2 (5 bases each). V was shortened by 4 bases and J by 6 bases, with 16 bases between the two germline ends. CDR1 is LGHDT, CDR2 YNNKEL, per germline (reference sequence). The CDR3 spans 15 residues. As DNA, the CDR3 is TGTGCCAGCAGCCCGGAACGGGTTGGGGGCAATGAGCAGTTCTTC. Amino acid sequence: CASSPERVGGNEQFF.

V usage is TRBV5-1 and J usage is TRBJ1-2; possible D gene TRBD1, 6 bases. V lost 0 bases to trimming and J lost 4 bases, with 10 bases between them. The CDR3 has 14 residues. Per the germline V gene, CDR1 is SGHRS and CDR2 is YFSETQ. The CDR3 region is CASSLEGHVYGYTF. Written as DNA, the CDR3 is TGCGCCAGCAGCTTGGAGGGACATGTCTATGGCTACACCTTC.

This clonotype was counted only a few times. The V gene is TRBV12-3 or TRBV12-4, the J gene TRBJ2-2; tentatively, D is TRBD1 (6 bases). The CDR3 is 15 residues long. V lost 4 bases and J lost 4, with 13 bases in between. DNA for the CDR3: TGTGCCAGCAGTTCGTCGGGACAAAGCACCGGGGAGCTGTTTTTT. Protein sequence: CASSSSGQSTGELFF.

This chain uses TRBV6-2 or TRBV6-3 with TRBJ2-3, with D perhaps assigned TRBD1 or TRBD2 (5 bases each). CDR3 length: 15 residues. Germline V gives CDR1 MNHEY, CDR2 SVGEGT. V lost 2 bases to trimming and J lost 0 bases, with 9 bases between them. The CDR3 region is CASSYGTASTDTQYF. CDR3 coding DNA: TGTGCCAGCAGTTACGGGACGGCAAGCACAGATACGCAGTATTTT.

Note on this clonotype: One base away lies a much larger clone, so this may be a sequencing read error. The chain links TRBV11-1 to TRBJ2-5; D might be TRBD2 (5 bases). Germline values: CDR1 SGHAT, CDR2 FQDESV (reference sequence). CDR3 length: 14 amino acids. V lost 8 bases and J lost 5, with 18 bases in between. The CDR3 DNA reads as TGTGCCAGCGGTTCGGGAACCGGGGTGGAGACCCAGTACTTC. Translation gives CASGSGTGVETQYF.

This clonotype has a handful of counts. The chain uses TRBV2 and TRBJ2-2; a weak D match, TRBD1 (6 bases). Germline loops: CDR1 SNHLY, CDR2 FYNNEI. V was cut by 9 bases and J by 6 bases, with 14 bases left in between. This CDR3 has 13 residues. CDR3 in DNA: TGTGCCAGTGCCATCGAGGGGGCCGGGGAGCTGTTTTTT. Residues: CASAIEGAGELFF.

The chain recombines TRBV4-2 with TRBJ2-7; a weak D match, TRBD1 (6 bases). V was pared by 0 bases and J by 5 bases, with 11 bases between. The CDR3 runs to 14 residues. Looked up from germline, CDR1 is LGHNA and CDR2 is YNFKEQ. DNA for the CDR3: TGTGCCAGCAGCCAAGACAGGGGATCGGACGAGCAGTACTTC. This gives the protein CASSQDRGSDEQYF.

The CDR3 nucleotides are TGTGCCACCGGGACGGATTTGAACACTGAAGCTTTCTTT. It codes for CATGTDLNTEAFF. V usage is TRBV2 and J usage is TRBJ1-1, with D tentatively TRBD1 (5 bases). Germline V gene sequence: CDR1 SNHLY, CDR2 FYNNEI. This CDR3 spans 13 amino acids. V lost 10 bases to trimming and J lost 0 bases, with 12 bases between them.

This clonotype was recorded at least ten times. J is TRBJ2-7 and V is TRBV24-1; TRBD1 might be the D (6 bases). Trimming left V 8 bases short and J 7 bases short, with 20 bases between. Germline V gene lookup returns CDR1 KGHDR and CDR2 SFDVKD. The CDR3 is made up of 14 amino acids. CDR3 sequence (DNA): TGTGCCACCATTCCGGGACAACCCAACGAAGAGCAGTACTTC. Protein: CATIPGQPNEEQYF.

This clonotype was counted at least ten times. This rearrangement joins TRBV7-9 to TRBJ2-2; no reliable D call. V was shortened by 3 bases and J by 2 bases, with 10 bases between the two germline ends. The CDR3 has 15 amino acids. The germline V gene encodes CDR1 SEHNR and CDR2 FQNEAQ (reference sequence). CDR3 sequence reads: CASSFPLGNTGELFF. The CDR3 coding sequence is TGTGCCAGCAGCTTCCCATTGGGAAACACCGGGGAGCTGTTTTTT.

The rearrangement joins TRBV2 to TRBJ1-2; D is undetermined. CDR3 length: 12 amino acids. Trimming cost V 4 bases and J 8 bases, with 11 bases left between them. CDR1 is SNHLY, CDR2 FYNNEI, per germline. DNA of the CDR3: TGTGCCAGCAGTGGGGATGGAGGGGGCTACACCTTC. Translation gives CASSGDGGGYTF.